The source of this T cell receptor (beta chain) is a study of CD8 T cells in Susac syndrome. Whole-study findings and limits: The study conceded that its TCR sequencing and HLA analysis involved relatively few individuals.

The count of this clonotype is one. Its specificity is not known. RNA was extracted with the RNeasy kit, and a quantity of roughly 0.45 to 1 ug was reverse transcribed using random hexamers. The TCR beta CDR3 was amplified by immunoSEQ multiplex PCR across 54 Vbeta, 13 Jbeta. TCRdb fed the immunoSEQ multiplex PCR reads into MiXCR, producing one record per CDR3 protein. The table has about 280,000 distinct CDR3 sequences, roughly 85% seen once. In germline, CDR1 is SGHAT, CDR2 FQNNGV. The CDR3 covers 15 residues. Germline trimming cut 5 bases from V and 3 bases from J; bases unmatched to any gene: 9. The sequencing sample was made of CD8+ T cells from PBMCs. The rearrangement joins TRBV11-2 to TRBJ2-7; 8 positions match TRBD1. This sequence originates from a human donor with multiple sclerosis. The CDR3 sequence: CASSLGQGYYYEQYF. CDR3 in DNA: TGTGCCAGCAGCCTAGGACAGGGTTATTACTACGAGCAGTACTTC.